These 31 T cell receptor beta chains came from one sample sequenced in a study of OX40 agonist ivuxolimab in advanced cancers. This table comes from immunoSEQ multiplex PCR, and its TCRdb copy is limited to in-frame clones, with some not included. This table holds tens of thousands of clones, 90% to 95% found once. The source was CD4+ or CD8+ T cells sorted from blood, collected in a trial of the OX40 agonist ivuxolimab. The source of these receptors is an adult with an advanced solid tumor such as melanoma, head and neck, liver or kidney cancer.

The chain carries TRBV27 and TRBJ2-2; D not resolved. This CDR3 has 15 residues. CDR1 MNHEY and CDR2 SMNVEV come from the germline V gene (reference sequence). Between the trimmed V and J ends, which lost 0 bases and 3 bases, there was a span of 8 bases. CDR3 in DNA: TGTGCCAGCAGTTTATCGGACGTACACACCGGGGAGCTGTTTTTT. Encoded protein: CASSLSDVHTGELFF.

This clone was seen just once. The chain is built from TRBV13 and TRBJ2-7, with TRBD1 matching over 7 bases. Germline trimming cut 0 bases from V and 3 bases from J; bases unmatched to any gene: 2. Per the germline V gene, CDR1 is PRHDT and CDR2 is FYEKMQ (reference sequence). The CDR3 loop spans 14 amino acids. This CDR3 is CASSLGRDSYEQYF. The CDR3 nucleotides are TGTGCCAGCAGCTTAGGCCGGGACAGCTACGAGCAGTACTTC. The entire variable domain, with the rest obtained from reference TRBV13 and TRBJ2-7, is as follows: AAGVIQSPRHLIKEKRETATLKCYPIPRHDTVYWYQQGPGQDPQFLISFYEKMQSDKGSIPDRFSAQQFSDYHSELNMSSLELGDSALYFCASSLGRDSYEQYFGPGTRLTVT.

The chain is built from TRBV4-1 and TRBJ1-5, with D possibly matching TRBD1 (5 bases). The CDR3 consists of 15 residues. Trimming removed 4 bases at V and 4 bases at J, with 14 bases between. Germline V gene data show CDR1 as MGHRA and CDR2 as YSYEKL. The CDR3 coding sequence is TGCGCCAGCAGCCTGTACTTGGGGGGGAATCAGCCCCAGCATTTT. Translation: CASSLYLGGNQPQHF.

The chain couples TRBV4-1 to TRBJ1-2; 8 bases align to TRBD1. The CDR3 loop spans 14 amino acids. The V gene end was trimmed by 5 bases and the J gene end by 7 bases; junction bases not matched to a gene: 9. Per the germline V gene, CDR1 is MGHRA and CDR2 is YSYEKL. CDR3 sequence reads: CASSTETGVSGYTF. In DNA form, the CDR3 reads TGCGCCAGCAGCACCGAGACAGGGGTATCTGGCTACACCTTC.

The chain recombines TRBV4-1 with TRBJ1-1, with D hard to call. Trimming shortened V by 0 bases and J by 8 bases, and 16 bases separated the two germline ends. This CDR3 comprises 15 residues. Germline V gene sequence: CDR1 MGHRA, CDR2 YSYEKL. The CDR3 reads CASSQDRLAADEAFF. CDR3 in DNA: TGCGCCAGCAGCCAAGATCGCTTGGCGGCAGACGAAGCTTTCTTT.

The chain has TRBV11-2 and TRBJ2-1; D perhaps matches TRBD2 (7 bases). V was pared by 4 bases and J by 8 bases, with 15 bases between. This CDR3 spans 14 amino acids. Looked up from germline, CDR1 is SGHAT and CDR2 is FQNNGV. CDR3 DNA sequence: TGTGCCAGCAGCTCCGGACCGGGGGGCGATGAGCAGTTCTTC. Its translation: CASSSGPGGDEQFF.

J is TRBJ2-7 and V is TRBV6-1; either TRBD1 or TRBD2 may fit D (5 bases each). CDR3 size: 14 residues. Germline CDR1 and CDR2: MNHNS and SASEGT. The germline V and J ends were trimmed by 5 bases and 2 bases, with 13 bases remaining between them. The CDR3 DNA reads TGTGCCAGCAGTCTCCGGGACGGAACCTACGAGCAGTACTTC. This gives the protein CASSLRDGTYEQYF.

CDR3 in amino acids: CAWSPDTTKQFF. CDR3 nucleotides: TGTGCCTGGAGTCCGGACACAACCAAGCAGTTCTTC. This chain joins TRBV30 and TRBJ2-1, with D perhaps TRBD1 (5 bases). Trimming removed 2 bases at V and 11 bases at J, with 13 bases between. The CDR3 runs to 12 residues. Per the germline V gene, CDR1 is GTSNPN and CDR2 is SVGIG (reference sequence).

The CDR3 DNA reads TGTGCCAGCAGCCCGATCGGGGGGGCTTACACCGGGGAGCTGTTTTTT. Encoded protein: CASSPIGGAYTGELFF. The chain has TRBV9 and TRBJ2-2, with TRBD2 matching 8 bases. The CDR3 runs to 16 residues. After removal of 4 bases from V and 3 bases from J, the junction contained 8 bases not matched to a gene. Looked up from germline, CDR1 is SGDLS and CDR2 is YYNGEE.

The chain is built from TRBV27 and TRBJ1-2; TRBD1 might be the D (5 bases). Deletions cut 3 bases from V and 2 bases from J, with 13 bases between. The CDR3 contains 15 residues. CDR1 is MNHEY and CDR2 is SMNVEV in the germline V gene (reference sequence). The CDR3 region is CASSFVGAGNYGYTF. For the CDR3, the DNA is TGTGCCAGCAGTTTTGTAGGGGCCGGGAACTATGGCTACACCTTC.

This chain links TRBV7-2 with TRBJ2-1; D call uncertain. Looked up from germline, CDR1 is SGHTA and CDR2 is FQGNSA. This CDR3 region has 12 residues. V lost 3 bases to trimming and J lost 8 bases, with 8 bases between them. The CDR3 DNA reads TGTGCCAGCAGCTTTGGTGGCGATGAGCAGTTCTTC. As protein: CASSFGGDEQFF.

The chain links TRBV27 to TRBJ1-1; D not resolved. The CDR3 is 13 amino acids. V was cut by 4 bases and J by 4 bases, with 10 bases left in between. Germline values: CDR1 MNHEY, CDR2 SMNVEV (reference sequence). CDR3 DNA sequence: TGTGCCAGCAGTTCCTGGATGGGCACTGAAGCTTTCTTT. Its translation is CASSSWMGTEAFF.

This chain uses TRBV27 with TRBJ1-2; D perhaps matches TRBD1 (5 bases). This CDR3 region has 15 residues. Trimming shortened V by 2 bases and J by 3 bases, and 13 bases separated the two germline ends. Germline V gene data show CDR1 as MNHEY and CDR2 as SMNVEV (reference sequence). The CDR3 DNA reads TGTGCCAGCAGTTTAAGCCGGGACGGATACTATGGCTACACCTTC. Amino acids: CASSLSRDGYYGYTF.

V and J are TRBV6-1 and TRBJ1-2, with D tentatively TRBD1 (6 bases). V lost 4 bases, J lost 6 bases, and 12 bases lay in between. The length of the CDR3 is 13 residues. Germline V lookup: CDR1 MNHNS, CDR2 SASEGT. The chain's CDR3 is CASSVSGAHGYTF. The CDR3 nucleotides are TGTGCCAGCAGTGTTTCGGGGGCGCATGGCTACACCTTC.

This clone was seen only once. The chain uses TRBV29-1 and TRBJ1-2; the match to TRBD1 covers 8 bases. The CDR3 runs to 12 residues. Germline loops: CDR1 SQVTM, CDR2 ANQGSEA. As DNA, the CDR3 is TGCACCTCGACACAGGACAGGGAAGGCTACACCTTC. Translating it yields CTSTQDREGYTF. Together with reference TRBV29-1 and TRBJ1-2, the CDR3 gives the full variable domain: SAVISQKPSRDICQRGTSLTIQCQVDSQVTMMFWYRQQPGQSLTLIATANQGSEATYESGFVIDKFPISRPNLTFSTLTVSNMSPEDSSIYLCTSTQDREGYTFGSGTRLTVV.

This chain uses TRBV6-5 with TRBJ1-2; 7 bases are a match to TRBD1. In germline, CDR1 is MNHEY, CDR2 SVGAGI. The CDR3 totals 13 residues. The J segment lost 6 bases and the V segment lost 5 bases, leaving 6 bases of the junction unmatched. The CDR3 spells CASSQRDSHGYTF. DNA of the CDR3: TGTGCCAGCAGTCAACGGGACAGCCATGGCTACACCTTC.

V usage is TRBV29-1 and J usage is TRBJ2-1; TRBD1 is a possible D gene (5 bases). The CDR3 contains 11 residues. The V gene's germline CDR1 is SQVTM and CDR2 ANQGSEA. With 5 bases removed from V and 7 bases from J, the gap between germline ends came to 9 bases. CDR3 protein: CSVWGANEQFF. The CDR3 DNA reads TGCAGCGTTTGGGGCGCGAATGAGCAGTTCTTC.

Note on this clone: Other DNA variants within this sample encode the same CDR3. The genes are TRBV27 and TRBJ2-1, with D maybe TRBD2 (5 bases). CDR1 is MNHEY, CDR2 SMNVEV, per germline (reference sequence). The CDR3 consists of 15 residues. V lost 0 bases, J lost 3 bases, and 9 bases lay in between. CDR3 sequence (DNA): TGTGCCAGCAGTTTATCTGGCGGGTTCTACAATGAGCAGTTCTTC. It is translated as CASSLSGGFYNEQFF.

In this sample, this clone turned up once. This rearrangement joins TRBV6-5 to TRBJ1-2, with TRBD1 identical over 11 bases. From germline, CDR1 is MNHEY and CDR2 SVGAGI. The CDR3 has 14 residues. V shed 6 bases, J shed 6 bases, and the junction held 6 bases outside the gene matches. CDR3 nucleotide sequence: TGTGCCAGCAGCTACGGACAGGGGGCGAATGGCTACACCTTC. As protein: CASSYGQGANGYTF.

The chain combines TRBV5-6 with TRBJ2-2; D gene unclear. CDR1 SGHDT and CDR2 YYEEEE come from the germline V gene. The CDR3 is made up of 13 amino acids. The V and J ends lost 4 bases and 1 base respectively, with 5 bases between them. The CDR3 DNA follows: TGTGCCAGCAGCCCAGGGAACACCGGGGAGCTGTTTTTT. Translating it yields CASSPGNTGELFF.

V and J are TRBV7-9 and TRBJ1-1; D might be TRBD1 (6 bases). The germline V and J ends were trimmed by 5 bases and 2 bases, with 12 bases remaining between them. The length of the CDR3 is 14 residues. Germline V lookup: CDR1 SEHNR, CDR2 FQNEAQ (reference sequence). This chain's CDR3 is CASSLGGFNTEAFF. The CDR3 nucleotides are TGTGCCAGCAGCCTAGGGGGGTTCAACACTGAAGCTTTCTTT.

The chain links TRBV13 to TRBJ2-5, with 13 bases identical to TRBD2. Germline CDR1 is PRHDT and CDR2 is FYEKMQ (reference sequence). The CDR3 has 18 amino acids. V trimming: 4 bases; J trimming: 2 bases; junction bases outside the gene matches: 10. The CDR3 DNA reads TGTGCCAGCAGCTCCCGGACTAGCGGGGGCGTTATTCAAGAGACCCAGTACTTC. It translates to CASSSRTSGGVIQETQYF.

The V gene is TRBV7-9, the J gene TRBJ1-1, with no clear D. Trimming took off 5 bases at V and 0 bases at J, with 4 bases between the two ends. From germline, CDR1 is SEHNR and CDR2 FQNEAQ (reference sequence). The CDR3 runs to 12 residues. The CDR3 coding sequence is TGTGCCAGCAGCCGGATGAACACTGAAGCTTTCTTT. As protein: CASSRMNTEAFF. The variable domain in full, completed from reference TRBV7-9 and TRBJ1-1, reads DTGVSQNPRHKITKRGQNVTFRCDPISEHNRLYWYRQTLGQGPEFLTYFQNEAQLEKSRLLSDRFSAERPKGSFSTLEIQRTEQGDSAMYLCASSRMNTEAFFGQGTRLTVV.

The chain combines TRBV7-9 with TRBJ2-4; D gene uncertain. The CDR3 spans 16 residues. Looked up from germline, CDR1 is SEHNR and CDR2 is FQNEAQ (reference sequence). V lost 5 bases to trimming and J lost 0 bases, with 14 bases between them. As DNA, the CDR3 is TGTGCCAGCAGCCCTAAATCGGGTCTAGCCAAAAACATTCAGTACTTC. Protein: CASSPKSGLAKNIQYF.

The chain is built from TRBV11-2 and TRBJ2-7; 8 bases map to TRBD1. The length of the CDR3 is 15 residues. In germline, CDR1 is SGHAT, CDR2 FQNNGV. With V trimmed by 1 base and J by 6 bases, 8 bases remained unmatched. The CDR3 protein is CASSLGPTGGTEQYF. DNA of the CDR3: TGTGCCAGCAGCTTAGGACCAACAGGGGGGACCGAGCAGTACTTC.

This sequence joins TRBV2 and TRBJ1-1; D gene ambiguous. Germline V gives CDR1 SNHLY, CDR2 FYNNEI. The V end was cut by 7 bases, the J end by 8 bases, with 14 bases between. CDR3 length: 12 amino acids. CDR3 DNA sequence: TGTGCCAGCACGGGCAGCGGAGGGGAAGCTTTCTTT. It codes for CASTGSGGEAFF.

The chain joins TRBV11-2 to TRBJ2-3, with D possibly TRBD1 on 6 matching bases. V lost 1 base and J lost 3, with 14 bases in between. The CDR3 has 16 amino acids. CDR1 is SGHAT and CDR2 is FQNNGV in the germline V gene. DNA for the CDR3: TGTGCCAGCAGCTTAGGGACAGCCGGTAGGACAGATACGCAGTATTTT. It encodes CASSLGTAGRTDTQYF.

A single count supports this clone. The chain combines TRBV13 with TRBJ1-2, with 9 bases matching TRBD1. This CDR3 is 17 amino acids long. Germline CDR1 PRHDT, CDR2 FYEKMQ (reference sequence). The J segment lost 0 bases and the V segment lost 5 bases, leaving 10 bases of the junction unmatched. Written as DNA, the CDR3 is TGTGCCAGCAGCCATTCCGGGACAGGGACCTCTAACTATGGCTACACCTTC. Its translation is CASSHSGTGTSNYGYTF.

As to this clone: Within the sample, other DNA sequences also encode this same CDR3. J is TRBJ1-5 and V is TRBV19; D might be TRBD1 (5 bases). This CDR3 comprises 15 residues. Trimming stripped 4 bases from V and 0 bases from J, with 10 bases between. In germline, CDR1 is LNHDA, CDR2 SQIVND (reference sequence). The chain's CDR3 is CASSRSRDSNQPQHF. The CDR3, as DNA: TGTGCCAGTAGTAGGAGCAGGGATAGCAATCAGCCCCAGCATTTT.

The chain recombines TRBV19 with TRBJ2-7; 9 nucleotides agree with TRBD1. The CDR3 extends over 15 amino acids. V was clipped by 6 bases and J by 3 bases; unmatched bases: 9. Germline V CDR1 and CDR2: LNHDA, SQIVND (reference sequence). This CDR3 reads CASRPGTGNGYEQYF. For the CDR3, the DNA is TGTGCCAGTAGGCCCGGGACAGGGAATGGCTACGAGCAGTACTTC.

The chain recombines TRBV7-3 with TRBJ1-1; tentative D call: TRBD1 (6 bases). This CDR3 is 13 amino acids long. Per germline, CDR1 SGHTA and CDR2 FQGTGA. Trimming pared 5 bases from V and 3 bases from J, leaving 10 bases between. CDR3 region: CASSLWTDTEAFF. In nucleotides, the CDR3 is TGTGCCAGCAGCCTTTGGACAGACACTGAAGCTTTCTTT. Combining the CDR3 with reference TRBV7-3 and TRBJ1-1 gives the whole variable domain GAGVSQTPSNKVTEKGKYVELRCDPISGHTALYWYRQSLGQGPEFLIYFQGTGAADDSGLPNDRFFAVRPEGSVSTLKIQRTERGDSAVYLCASSLWTDTEAFFGQGTRLTVV.